These 27 T cell receptor beta chains were all obtained from the same sample, sequenced in a study of T cells in Graves' hyperthyroidism and ophthalmopathy. From RNA transcripts, TCR beta CDR3 regions were amplified. The HTBI primer set drove a first-round RT-PCR of the TCR CDR3. TCRdb reprocessed the multiplex PCR reads via MiXCR and lists one record per CDR3 protein. This table holds around 700,000 distinct CDR3 sequences, around a sixth found once. The sample taken for sequencing was blood. The origin of the receptors is a woman between 45 and 65 years old with Graves' hyperthyroidism that later progressed to Graves' ophthalmopathy.

This chain uses TRBV6-1 with TRBJ2-1; the match to TRBD2 covers 14 bases. CDR1 and CDR2 (germline): MNHNS, SASEGT. J lost 12 bases, V lost 1 base, and 5 bases had no gene match. The CDR3 sequence is 15 residues long. The CDR3 nucleotides are TGTGCCAGCAGTGAAGGGACTAGCGGGGGGATCCCGCAGTTCTTC. Amino acid sequence: CASSEGTSGGIPQFF.

There are many counts of this clonotype. The chain joins TRBV7-2 to TRBJ2-5; a possible D gene is TRBD2 (7 bases). CDR1 is SGHTA and CDR2 is FQGNSA in the germline V gene. V was pared by 1 base and J by 4 bases, with 16 bases between. This CDR3 comprises 16 residues. CDR3 in amino acids: CASSLVGGGGLETQYF. In DNA form, the CDR3 reads TGTGCCAGCAGCTTAGTGGGAGGGGGAGGTTTAGAGACCCAGTACTTC. The full variable domain, completed using reference TRBV7-2 and TRBJ2-5, is GAGVSQSPSNKVTEKGKDVELRCDPISGHTALYWYRQSLGQGLEFLIYFQGNSAPDKSGLPSDRFSAERTGGSVSTLTIQRTQQEDSAVYLCASSLVGGGGLETQYFGPGTRLLVL.

This chain uses TRBV5-1 with TRBJ2-3; 12 bases are a match to TRBD2. This CDR3 is built from 18 residues. The germline CDR1 and CDR2 sequences are SGHRS and YFSETQ. Losses at the gene ends were 7 bases for V and 5 bases for J; bases not matched to a gene: 17. In DNA form, the CDR3 reads TGCGCCAGCTCCAATGGGCTAGCGGGGGGGTCGCAGGGAGATACGCAGTATTTT. It yields the protein CASSNGLAGGSQGDTQYF.

The chain couples TRBV20-1 to TRBJ2-7; a possible D gene is TRBD1 (6 bases). The CDR3 runs to 13 residues. CDR1 is DFQATT, CDR2 SNEGSKA, per germline (reference sequence). V dropped 3 bases and J dropped 4 bases, with 13 bases sitting between them. The CDR3 loop is CSASEAGAYEQYF. CDR3 sequence (DNA): TGCAGTGCTAGTGAGGCAGGGGCATACGAGCAGTACTTC.

This clonotype was counted only a few times. The CDR3 loop reads CSVGLAEPTWEQFF. The CDR3 coding sequence is TGCAGCGTTGGTCTTGCAGAGCCTACCTGGGAGCAGTTCTTC. The rearrangement links TRBV29-1 to TRBJ2-1; D not certain. There are 14 residues in the CDR3. Germline CDR1 SQVTM, CDR2 ANQGSEA. Between the trimmed V and J ends, which lost 4 bases and 10 bases, there was a span of 20 bases.

V gene TRBV30 combines with J gene TRBJ1-2; D gene unclear. Germline V gene lookup returns CDR1 GTSNPN and CDR2 SVGIG (reference sequence). This CDR3 region has 12 residues. The V gene lost 1 base and the J gene lost 6 bases, with 9 bases spanning the gap. CDR3: CAWSARLDGYTF. CDR3 in DNA: TGTGCCTGGAGTGCGAGACTAGATGGCTACACCTTC.

Turning to this clonotype: A single base separates this from a much larger clone, so it may be a read error. This chain uses TRBV6-2 or TRBV6-3 with TRBJ2-5; 11 positions agree with TRBD2. Germline V lookup: CDR1 MNHEY, CDR2 SVGEGT. The CDR3 extends over 15 amino acids. CDR3 region: CATGGTSGFQKTQYF. The DNA of the CDR3 is TGTGCCACCGGAGGGACTAGCGGATTCCAAAAGACCCAGTACTTC.

The chain joins TRBV5-1 to TRBJ2-2; 7 nucleotides line up with TRBD1. The CDR3 loop spans 14 amino acids. In germline, CDR1 is SGHRS, CDR2 YFSETQ. Unmatched junction bases numbered 10, after V lost 3 bases and J lost 11 bases. CDR3 DNA sequence: TGCGCCAGCAGCTACCGGGACAGTAGTAAAGAGCTGTTTTTT. It is translated as CASSYRDSSKELFF. The complete variable domain, with remaining parts taken from reference TRBV5-1 and TRBJ2-2, reads KAGVTQTPRYLIKTRGQQVTLSCSPISGHRSVSWYQQTPGQGLQFLFEYFSETQRNKGNFPGRFSGRQFSNSRSEMNVSTLELGDSALYLCASSYRDSSKELFFGEGSRLTVL.

V gene TRBV24-1 combines with J gene TRBJ2-1; 7 positions agree with TRBD1. Germline CDR1 is KGHDR and CDR2 is SFDVKD. The ends lost 4 bases at V and 3 bases at J; junction bases unmatched: 5. This CDR3 region has 15 residues. The CDR3: CATSDTGQNYNEQFF. CDR3 coding DNA: TGTGCCACCAGTGACACGGGACAGAACTACAATGAGCAGTTCTTC.

Comment on this clonotype: A much larger clone is a single base away; this may be a read error. J is TRBJ1-1 and V is TRBV10-1, with unresolved D. Germline V gene lookup returns CDR1 WNHNN and CDR2 SYGVQD (reference sequence). Trimming cost V 4 bases and J 2 bases, with 11 bases left between them. The CDR3 has 14 amino acids. The CDR3 here is CASSGSPVNTEAFF. CDR3 in DNA: TGCGCCAGCAGTGGGTCCCCCGTAAACACTGAAGCTTTCTTT.

This clonotype has a handful of counts. The V and J genes are TRBV19 and TRBJ1-5; the D is unclear. The CDR3 contains 15 residues. Germline values: CDR1 LNHDA, CDR2 SQIVND (reference sequence). The V end lost 1 base, the J end lost 3 bases, and 10 bases lay between the germline ends. The CDR3 coding sequence is TGTGCCAGTAGTATAGCGGCCGGCTACAATCAGCCCCAGCATTTT. Its translation is CASSIAAGYNQPQHF.

This clonotype was counted ten times or more. The gene calls are TRBV6-1 and TRBJ2-2; TRBD1 matches at 7 bases. The CDR3 totals 16 residues. Germline CDR1 and CDR2: MNHNS and SASEGT. With 3 bases clipped from V and 5 bases from J, the junction kept 9 bases outside the gene matches. The CDR3 nucleotides read TGTGCCAGCAGTGACCAATCCCGGGACAGAACCGGGGAGCTGTTTTTT. Translating it yields CASSDQSRDRTGELFF.

The chain joins TRBV20-1 to TRBJ2-3, with 8 bases lining up with TRBD2. Per germline, CDR1 DFQATT and CDR2 SNEGSKA (reference sequence). CDR3 length: 13 residues. V was clipped by 5 bases and J by 0 bases; unmatched bases: 1. The CDR3 loop is CSAGLASTDTQYF. The DNA for the CDR3 is TGCAGTGCTGGACTAGCTAGCACAGATACGCAGTATTTT.

This clonotype was detected ten times or more. The chain uses TRBV6-4 and TRBJ1-1; 7 nucleotides align to TRBD1. V shed 6 bases, J shed 5 bases, and the junction held 9 bases outside the gene matches. The V gene's germline CDR1 is MRHNA and CDR2 SNTAGT. CDR3 length: 14 amino acids. Here the CDR3 DNA reads TGTGCCAGCAGAACAGGGGCTGGGGTTACTGAAGCTTTCTTT. The encoded protein is CASRTGAGVTEAFF.

This clonotype was counted a few times. This chain joins TRBV3-1 and TRBJ1-4; D is unresolved. The germline V and J ends were trimmed by 0 bases and 4 bases, with 21 bases remaining between them. Germline assignment: CDR1 LGHDT and CDR2 YNNKEL (reference sequence). The CDR3 length is 19 residues. The CDR3 sequence is CASSQDRPGTRRINEKLFF. The CDR3 DNA follows: TGTGCCAGCAGCCAAGATCGGCCGGGCACCCGAAGAATTAATGAAAAACTGTTTTTT.

This clonotype has more than one count but fewer than ten. The rearrangement joins TRBV12-3 or TRBV12-4 to TRBJ2-7; possibly TRBD2 for D (6 bases). The germline V and J ends were trimmed by 3 bases and 3 bases, with 12 bases remaining between them. The CDR3 length is 14 residues. The CDR3 is CASSLAGTDYEQYF. In DNA, the CDR3 is TGTGCCAGCAGTTTGGCCGGGACTGACTACGAGCAGTACTTC.

This chain connects TRBV5-1 to TRBJ2-3; 7 bases match TRBD2. The CDR3 is 16 amino acids. Germline V gene lookup returns CDR1 SGHRS and CDR2 YFSETQ. The V segment lost 3 bases and the J segment 4 bases; nucleotides outside the gene matches: 11. For the CDR3, the DNA is TGCGCCAGCAGCTCCTCTCGCGGGGGTAGGGCAGATACGCAGTATTTT. Protein product: CASSSSRGGRADTQYF. Full variable domain (missing parts from reference TRBV5-1 and TRBJ2-3): KAGVTQTPRYLIKTRGQQVTLSCSPISGHRSVSWYQQTPGQGLQFLFEYFSETQRNKGNFPGRFSGRQFSNSRSEMNVSTLELGDSALYLCASSSSRGGRADTQYFGPGTRLTVL.

This clonotype was seen repeatedly, ten times or more. This chain joins TRBV6-2 or TRBV6-3 and TRBJ1-5, with D uncertain. Germline V CDR1 and CDR2: MNHEY, SVGEGT. Trimming stripped 4 bases from V and 6 bases from J, with 10 bases between. The CDR3 covers 13 residues. The DNA of the CDR3 is TGTGCCAGCAGTTGGGGAACGGGTCAGCCCCAGCATTTT. Its protein is CASSWGTGQPQHF.

This clonotype came up many times. V gene TRBV20-1 combines with J gene TRBJ1-5, with 7 bases matching TRBD1. V dropped 3 bases and J dropped 2; count of bases not matched to a gene: 7. The CDR3 sequence is 15 residues long. In germline, CDR1 is DFQATT, CDR2 SNEGSKA (reference sequence). CDR3: CSARRQGMRNQPQHF. CDR3 nucleotide sequence: TGCAGTGCTAGGAGACAGGGAATGCGCAATCAGCCCCAGCATTTT.

Comment on this clonotype: A clone one base away is much larger, so this may be a read error. The rearrangement uses TRBV5-1 and TRBJ1-1; D perhaps matches TRBD1 (5 bases). V lost 1 base, J lost 4 bases, and 14 bases lay in between. CDR1 and CDR2 from the germline V gene are SGHRS and YFSETQ. This CDR3 region has 15 residues. As DNA, the CDR3 is TGCGCCAGCAGCTTGAAAGACAGAACAAGCACTGAAGCTTTCTTT. It is translated as CASSLKDRTSTEAFF.

This chain uses TRBV4-2 with TRBJ1-2, with 8 positions matching TRBD1. The CDR3 covers 16 residues. Germline V lookup: CDR1 LGHNA, CDR2 YNFKEQ. Trimming cost V 1 base and J 7 bases; bases outside gene matches: 11. The CDR3 is CASSQGGQGESVGYTF. Written as DNA, the CDR3 is TGTGCCAGCAGCCAAGGTGGACAGGGCGAGAGTGTTGGCTACACCTTC.

V usage is TRBV11-3 and J usage is TRBJ2-7, with D perhaps TRBD1 or TRBD2 (5 bases each). Between the trimmed V and J ends, which lost 2 bases and 7 bases, there was a span of 21 bases. CDR1 is SGHNT and CDR2 is YENEEA in the germline V gene. The CDR3 contains 16 residues. CDR3 DNA sequence: TGTGCCAGCAGCTTACGGCCCTCGGGACGCCTAGGGGAGCAGTACTTC. Protein product: CASSLRPSGRLGEQYF.

This clonotype was seen a handful of times. This chain connects TRBV5-4 to TRBJ2-3; D is unclear. This CDR3 region has 15 residues. V lost 4 bases and J 0 bases, leaving 12 bases between the germline ends. CDR1 is SGHNT, CDR2 YYREEE, per germline (reference sequence). The chain's CDR3 is CASSPISTSTDTQYF. CDR3 in DNA: TGTGCCAGCAGCCCCATATCGACTAGCACAGATACGCAGTATTTT.

A few counts support this clonotype. V usage is TRBV6-2 or TRBV6-3 and J usage is TRBJ1-6, with 9 bases lining up with TRBD1. The germline CDR1 and CDR2 sequences are MNHEY and SVGEGT. The ends lost 4 bases at V and 7 bases at J; junction bases unmatched: 5. The CDR3 is made up of 15 amino acids. CDR3 DNA sequence: TGTGCCAGCAGTTCGACAGGGGGGGACAATTCACCCCTCCACTTT. Translating gives CASSSTGGDNSPLHF.

This clonotype was seen many times. V and J are TRBV3-1 and TRBJ1-2; D is unclear. CDR1 and CDR2 from the germline V gene are LGHDT and YNNKEL (reference sequence). Deletions cut 3 bases from V and 3 bases from J, with 8 bases between. This CDR3 has 13 residues. The CDR3: CASSHGQDYGYTF. In DNA, the CDR3 is TGTGCCAGCAGCCACGGGCAGGACTATGGCTACACCTTC.

The rearrangement uses TRBV18 and TRBJ1-2; the D is unclear. Germline V gene sequence: CDR1 KGHSH, CDR2 LQKENI. Trimming stripped 3 bases from V and 0 bases from J, with 11 bases between. The CDR3 runs to 15 residues. The CDR3 coding sequence is TGTGCCAGCTCACCGGGAGTTATAGCTAACTATGGCTACACCTTC. Translated: CASSPGVIANYGYTF.

At least ten counts were recorded for this clonotype. This chain connects TRBV5-5 to TRBJ1-1, with D possibly being TRBD1 (6 bases). Trimming shortened V by 0 bases and J by 0 bases, and 12 bases separated the two germline ends. The germline gives CDR1 SGHKS, CDR2 YYEKEE (reference sequence). The CDR3 length is 16 residues. DNA of the CDR3: TGTGCCAGCAGCTTGGCAGGGGCTGATTTGAACACTGAAGCTTTCTTT. Protein: CASSLAGADLNTEAFF.